This T cell receptor beta chain was obtained from a study of CD8+ T cells in alopecia areata. The CDR3 length is 12 residues. From germline, CDR1 is KGHSH and CDR2 LQKENI. The V end was cut by 1 base, the J end by 4 bases, with 4 bases between. Treatment described: oral pan-JAK inhibitor, 5-10 mg twice daily. This clone is a singleton in its sample. Other DNA sequences in this specimen translate into the identical CDR3. Sequencing templates came from extracted RNA that was reverse transcribed into cDNA. Libraries were prepared by immunoSEQ multiplex PCR; TCRdb keeps only in-frame clonotypes and omits some of them. The sample shows about 200,000 clones, about 62% of them seen only once.

The starting material was CD4+ T cells sorted from blood, obtained at week 24, from a patient treated with tofacitinib. The gene calls are TRBV18 and TRBJ2-5; D uncertain. This TCR was sampled from a human donor with alopecia areata. The CDR3 spells CASSPRGETQYF. CDR3 in DNA: TGTGCCAGCTCACCACGCGGAGAGACCCAGTACTTC. Complete variable domain (other parts from reference TRBV18 and TRBJ2-5): NAGVMQNPRHLVRRRGQEARLRCSPMKGHSHVYWYRQLPEEGLKFMVYLQKENIIDESGMPKERFSAEFPKEGPSILRIQQVVRGDSAAYFCASSPRGETQYFGPGTRLLVL.